The 2 T cell receptor beta chains below were found in one sample sequenced in a study of blood T cell repertoires in COVID-19. Assay used: immunoSEQ multiplex PCR; TCRdb lists only in-frame clones, some missing. The sample lists approximately 140,000 clones; over 65% were seen once. Sequencing used peripheral blood. The receptors originated from a man aged 50 to 60 with acute or convalescent COVID-19.

V and J are TRBV6-1 and TRBJ2-5; maybe TRBD1 (5 bases). Germline values: CDR1 MNHNS, CDR2 SASEGT. V was cut by 4 bases and J by 5 bases, with 20 bases left in between. CDR3 size: 16 residues. For the CDR3, the DNA is TGTGCCAGCAGTGGGGGCAATCAGGGATTAGGGGAGACCCAGTACTTC. Protein sequence: CASSGGNQGLGETQYF.

The gene calls are TRBV30 and TRBJ1-2, with no clear D. V gave up 2 bases and J gave up 0 bases, with 7 bases separating them. Germline V gives CDR1 GTSNPN, CDR2 SVGIG (reference sequence). This CDR3 is built from 13 residues. CDR3 nucleotide sequence: TGTGCCTGGAGTCCACGGGCTAACTATGGCTACACCTTC. Its protein is CAWSPRANYGYTF.